A single sample is the source of the 20 T cell receptor beta chains below, sequenced in a study of radiotherapy plus CTLA-4 blockade in lung cancer. Clones were read by immunoSEQ multiplex PCR, and TCRdb kept only the in-frame ones, dropping some. The sample gives about 45,000 clones, 73% of which show up once; around 3.3% is in the top ten. Specimen: peripheral blood, collected from a patient treated with radiotherapy plus ipilimumab. These receptors were collected from a human donor with non-small cell lung cancer who had a complete response to radiotherapy plus ipilimumab.

V and J are TRBV29-1 and TRBJ1-1; maybe TRBD1 (5 bases). This CDR3 has 12 residues. The V and J ends lost 6 bases and 6 bases respectively, with 14 bases between them. Germline V CDR1 and CDR2: SQVTM, ANQGSEA. CDR3 region: CSVDDSRSEAFF. The CDR3 region has the DNA TGCAGCGTAGATGACAGCCGCTCTGAAGCTTTCTTT.

This chain links TRBV2 with TRBJ1-1; 9 bases are a match to TRBD1. V gave up 5 bases and J gave up 3 bases; unmatched junction bases: 4. Looked up from germline, CDR1 is SNHLY and CDR2 is FYNNEI. The CDR3 runs 14 residues. CDR3 coding DNA: TGTGCCAGCAGTATGACAGGGGGGGACACTGAAGCTTTCTTT. As protein: CASSMTGGDTEAFF. Variable domain in full (rest from reference TRBV2 and TRBJ1-1): EPEVTQTPSHQVTQMGQEVILRCVPISNHLYFYWYRQILGQKVEFLVSFYNNEISEKSEIFDDQFSVERPDGSNFTLKIRSTKLEDSAMYFCASSMTGGDTEAFFGQGTRLTVV.

The chain recombines TRBV28 with TRBJ2-7; TRBD1 matches 7 bases. There are 15 residues in the CDR3. The J segment lost 2 bases and the V segment lost 2 bases, leaving 6 bases of the junction unmatched. Germline V gene sequence: CDR1 MDHEN, CDR2 SYDVKM. CDR3 sequence (DNA): TGTGCCAGCAGTTTACACAGGGGAAAGACCTACGAGCAGTACTTC. This translates into CASSLHRGKTYEQYF.

The rearrangement uses TRBV9 and TRBJ2-1; D is perhaps TRBD2 (6 bases). The CDR3 has 17 amino acids. The V and J ends lost 0 bases and 2 bases respectively, with 15 bases between them. CDR1 is SGDLS, CDR2 YYNGEE, per germline. In DNA form, the CDR3 reads TGTGCCAGCAGCGTAGGTGGGGTAGCGGTAACCTACAATGAGCAGTTCTTC. Protein: CASSVGGVAVTYNEQFF.

The table lists this clone with a few counts. The rearrangement uses TRBV18 and TRBJ2-1, with 10 positions matching TRBD2. CDR1 KGHSH and CDR2 LQKENI come from the germline V gene. The CDR3 totals 16 residues. The junction had 11 bases not matched to a gene; V was cut back by 3 bases and J by 9 bases. CDR3 in amino acids: CASSPETSGSRGEQFF. CDR3 DNA: TGTGCCAGCTCACCTGAGACTAGCGGGTCTCGAGGTGAGCAGTTCTTC. The whole variable domain, remainder taken from reference TRBV18 and TRBJ2-1, is NAGVMQNPRHLVRRRGQEARLRCSPMKGHSHVYWYRQLPEEGLKFMVYLQKENIIDESGMPKERFSAEFPKEGPSILRIQQVVRGDSAAYFCASSPETSGSRGEQFFGPGTRLTVL.

This clone was observed once. V is TRBV5-7 and J is TRBJ2-3; TRBD2 aligns across 7 bases. TRBV5-7 falls under the ORF class, with uncertain function. V lost 0 bases to trimming and J lost 5 bases; unmatched junction nucleotides: 3. The CDR3 is 14 residues long. CDR3 loop: CASSLAGGGDTQYF. The CDR3 DNA follows: TGTGCCAGCAGCTTGGCGGGAGGTGGAGATACGCAGTATTTT.

The chain is built from TRBV7-2 and TRBJ2-1; D remains ambiguous. V lost 4 bases and J lost 3, with 10 bases in between. The germline gives CDR1 SGHTA, CDR2 FQGNSA. The CDR3 covers 14 residues. This CDR3 is CASSSRILYNEQFF. For the CDR3, the DNA is TGTGCCAGCAGCTCCCGTATTCTCTACAATGAGCAGTTCTTC. Together with reference TRBV7-2 and TRBJ2-1, the CDR3 gives the full variable domain: GAGVSQSPSNKVTEKGKDVELRCDPISGHTALYWYRQSLGQGLEFLIYFQGNSAPDKSGLPSDRFSAERTGGSVSTLTIQRTQQEDSAVYLCASSSRILYNEQFFGPGTRLTVL.

The sample holds one count of this clone. CDR3 bases: TGCGCCAGCAGCTGGGGGGGGTTAGTGAATGAGCAGTTCTTC. It is translated as CASSWGGLVNEQFF. This chain uses TRBV5-1 with TRBJ2-1, with TRBD2 matching over 7 bases. The CDR3 consists of 14 residues. The germline V gene encodes CDR1 SGHRS and CDR2 YFSETQ. The ends lost 3 bases at V and 7 bases at J; junction bases unmatched: 7. Drawing the rest from reference TRBV5-1 and TRBJ2-1, the complete variable domain is KAGVTQTPRYLIKTRGQQVTLSCSPISGHRSVSWYQQTPGQGLQFLFEYFSETQRNKGNFPGRFSGRQFSNSRSEMNVSTLELGDSALYLCASSWGGLVNEQFFGPGTRLTVL.

V usage is TRBV4-1 and J usage is TRBJ2-1, with 12 bases lining up with TRBD2. The germline gives CDR1 MGHRA, CDR2 YSYEKL. Germline trimming cut 2 bases from V and 6 bases from J; bases unmatched to any gene: 2. The length of the CDR3 is 15 residues. DNA for the CDR3: TGCGCCAGCAGCCAACCGACTAGCGGGGGCAATGAGCAGTTCTTC. It translates to CASSQPTSGGNEQFF.

The chain carries TRBV18 and TRBJ2-3, with 7 bases matching TRBD2. The CDR3 has 14 amino acids. Germline CDR1 is KGHSH and CDR2 is LQKENI. J lost 3 bases, V lost 5 bases, and 5 bases had no gene match. The DNA for the CDR3 is TGTGCCAGCTCAAGGGACTACTCAACAGATACGCAGTATTTT. This codes for CASSRDYSTDTQYF. Combining the CDR3 with reference TRBV18 and TRBJ2-3 gives the whole variable domain NAGVMQNPRHLVRRRGQEARLRCSPMKGHSHVYWYRQLPEEGLKFMVYLQKENIIDESGMPKERFSAEFPKEGPSILRIQQVVRGDSAAYFCASSRDYSTDTQYFGPGTRLTVL.

Comments on this clone: One junction end disagrees with the germline gene, perhaps due to a read error. The chain uses TRBV9 and TRBJ2-2; the match to TRBD1 covers 10 bases. The CDR3 has 16 amino acids. CDR1 is SGDLS and CDR2 is YYNGEE in the germline V gene. CDR3: CASSVDRGLGTGELFF. The CDR3 DNA sequence: TGTGCCAGCAGTGTAGACAGGGGGCTCGGCACCGGGGAGCTGTTTTTT. The complete variable domain, with remaining parts taken from reference TRBV9 and TRBJ2-2, reads DSGVTQTPKHLITATGQRVTLRCSPRSGDLSVYWYQQSLDQGLQFLIQYYNGEERAKGNILERFSAQQFPDLHSELNLSSLELGDSALYFCASSVDRGLGTGELFFGEGSRLTVL.

This chain connects TRBV30 to TRBJ2-7; 10 positions agree with TRBD2. V lost 3 bases to trimming and J lost 5 bases; unmatched junction nucleotides: 10. This CDR3 has 15 amino acids. Germline loops: CDR1 GTSNPN, CDR2 SVGIG (reference sequence). CDR3 in amino acids: CAWSATSGRVHEQYF. In DNA, the CDR3 is TGTGCCTGGAGCGCCACCAGCGGGAGGGTCCACGAGCAGTACTTC. Full variable domain (outside the CDR3, taken from reference TRBV30 and TRBJ2-7): SQTIHQWPATLVQPVGSPLSLECTVEGTSNPNLYWYRQAAGRGLQLLFYSVGIGQISSEVPQNLSASRPQDRQFILSSKKLLLSDSGFYLCAWSATSGRVHEQYFGPGTRLTVT.

This clone was observed a handful of times. V gene TRBV7-2 combines with J gene TRBJ1-3; weak D call: TRBD1 (5 bases). The CDR3 runs to 15 residues. Trimming took off 5 bases at V and 0 bases at J, with 11 bases between the two ends. Germline V lookup: CDR1 SGHTA, CDR2 FQGNSA. The CDR3 DNA is TGTGCCAGCAGCCTGGACACGAGCTCTGGAAACACCATATATTTT. Translation gives CASSLDTSSGNTIYF.

This chain links TRBV11-2 with TRBJ2-7; D possibly corresponds to TRBD2 (6 bases). Between the trimmed V and J ends, which lost 3 bases and 2 bases, there was a span of 17 bases. The CDR3 totals 16 residues. Germline V gene sequence: CDR1 SGHAT, CDR2 FQNNGV. CDR3 DNA: TGTGCCAGCAGCTTTTCTAGCGTGATGAGAACCTACGAGCAGTACTTC. Its translation: CASSFSSVMRTYEQYF.

This clone was picked up a small number of times. The chain combines TRBV7-2 with TRBJ2-3; 9 bases are shared with TRBD2. The CDR3 runs 19 residues. With 5 bases clipped from V and 1 base from J, the junction kept 16 bases outside the gene matches. Germline V gives CDR1 SGHTA, CDR2 FQGNSA. The CDR3 reads CASSPLAVGAGGRTDTQYF. In DNA form, the CDR3 reads TGTGCCAGCAGCCCCCTAGCGGTCGGAGCGGGGGGCCGCACAGATACGCAGTATTTT.

V gene TRBV7-6 combines with J gene TRBJ2-1, with a tentative D call TRBD2 (5 bases). Germline V gene sequence: CDR1 SGHVS, CDR2 FNYEAQ. The CDR3 totals 14 residues. V shed 4 bases and J shed 6 bases, with 13 bases lying between them. CDR3 nucleotide sequence: TGTGCCAGCAGCTCGATCGGGGTTATCAATGAGCAGTTCTTC. Translated, it gives CASSSIGVINEQFF. Filled out from reference TRBV7-6 and TRBJ2-1, the complete variable domain reads GAGVSQSPRYKVTKRGQDVALRCDPISGHVSLYWYRQALGQGPEFLTYFNYEAQQDKSGLPNDRFSAERPEGSISTLTIQRTEQRDSAMYRCASSSIGVINEQFFGPGTRLTVL.

The DNA of the CDR3 is TGTGCCACCAGACAACGCCCCCGTAGCACAGATACGCAGTATTTT. This codes for CATRQRPRSTDTQYF. The gene calls are TRBV15 and TRBJ2-3, with D unclear. Germline-derived CDR1 and CDR2 are LNHNV and YYDKDF (reference sequence). This CDR3 has 15 amino acids. V lost 6 bases, J lost 0 bases, and 13 bases lay in between.

The table lists this clone with a few counts. The chain links TRBV30 to TRBJ2-3; 7 bases fit TRBD1. Germline CDR1 is GTSNPN and CDR2 is SVGIG (reference sequence). The CDR3 has 15 residues. V lost 5 bases and J lost 6; bases outside the gene matches: 14. This chain's CDR3 is CAWGKPGGIADTQYF. The CDR3 DNA follows: TGTGCCTGGGGAAAACCAGGGGGAATCGCCGATACGCAGTATTTT.

This clone was seen more than once but under ten times. The V call is TRBV11-2, the J call TRBJ2-6, with 11 bases that match TRBD2. The V segment lost 4 bases and the J segment 2 bases; nucleotides outside the gene matches: 7. Looked up from germline, CDR1 is SGHAT and CDR2 is FQNNGV. This CDR3 comprises 18 residues. The CDR3 loop reads CASSSITSGGTGANVLTF. The CDR3 coding sequence is TGTGCCAGCAGCTCGATAACTAGCGGGGGAACTGGGGCCAACGTCCTGACTTTC.

The chain recombines TRBV7-8 with TRBJ2-3; a weak D match, TRBD2 (6 bases). Germline lookup yields CDR1 SGHVS and CDR2 FQNEAQ. Trimming left V 3 bases short and J 4 bases short, with 17 bases between. The CDR3 length is 16 residues. CDR3 loop: CASSFSRREQADTQYF. CDR3 nucleotide sequence: TGTGCCAGCAGCTTTTCGCGGAGGGAACAGGCAGATACGCAGTATTTT.